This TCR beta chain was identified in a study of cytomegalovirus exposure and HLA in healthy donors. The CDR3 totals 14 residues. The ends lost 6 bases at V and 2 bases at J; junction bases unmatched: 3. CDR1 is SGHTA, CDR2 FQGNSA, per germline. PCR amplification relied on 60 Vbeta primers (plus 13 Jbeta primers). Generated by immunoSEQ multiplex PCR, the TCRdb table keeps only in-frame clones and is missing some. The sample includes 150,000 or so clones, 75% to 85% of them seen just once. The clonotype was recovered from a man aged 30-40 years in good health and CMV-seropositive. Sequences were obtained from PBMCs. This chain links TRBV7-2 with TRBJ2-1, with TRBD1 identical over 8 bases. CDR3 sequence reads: CASSRQGTYNEQFF. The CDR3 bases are TGTGCCAGCAGTCGACAGGGGACCTACAATGAGCAGTTCTTC. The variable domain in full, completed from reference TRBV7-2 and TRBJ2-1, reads GAGVSQSPSNKVTEKGKDVELRCDPISGHTALYWYRQSLGQGLEFLIYFQGNSAPDKSGLPSDRFSAERTGGSVSTLTIQRTQQEDSAVYLCASSRQGTYNEQFFGPGTRLTVL.